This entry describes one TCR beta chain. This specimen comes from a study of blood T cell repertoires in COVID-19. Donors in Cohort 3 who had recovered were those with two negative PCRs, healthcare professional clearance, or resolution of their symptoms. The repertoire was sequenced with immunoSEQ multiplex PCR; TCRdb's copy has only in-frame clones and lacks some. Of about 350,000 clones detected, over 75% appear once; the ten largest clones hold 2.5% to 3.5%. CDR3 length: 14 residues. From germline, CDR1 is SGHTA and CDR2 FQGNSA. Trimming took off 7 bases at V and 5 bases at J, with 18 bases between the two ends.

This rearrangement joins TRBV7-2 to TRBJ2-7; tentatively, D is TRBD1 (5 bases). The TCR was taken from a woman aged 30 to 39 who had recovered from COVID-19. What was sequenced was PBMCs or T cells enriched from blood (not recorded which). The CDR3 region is CASTNYDSIDEQYF. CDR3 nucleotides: TGTGCCAGCACTAATTATGACAGTATCGACGAGCAGTACTTC.